The 9 T cell receptor beta chains presented below share a single source sample, sequenced in a study of cytomegalovirus exposure and HLA in healthy donors. Primers: 60 Vbeta forward and 13 Jbeta reverse. Sequencing was performed with immunoSEQ multiplex PCR; in TCRdb, only in-frame clones are kept and a portion is missing. The sample yields 90,000 to 150,000 clones, roughly 77% seen once. The sequenced sample was PBMCs. The receptors were gathered from a man aged 35 to 55 in good health and CMV-seronegative.

This clone was seen a single time. The genes are TRBV28 and TRBJ1-6, with 7 bases fitting TRBD1. With V trimmed by 7 bases and J by 8 bases, 2 bases remained unmatched. The germline V gene encodes CDR1 MDHEN and CDR2 SYDVKM. The CDR3 contains 12 residues. In nucleotides, the CDR3 is TGTGCCAGCAAGGGGGCTGATTCACCCCTCCACTTT. It codes for CASKGADSPLHF.

This sequence joins TRBV28 and TRBJ1-2, with D perhaps matching TRBD1 (5 bases). The length of the CDR3 is 11 residues. Deletions cut 3 bases from V and 8 bases from J, with 7 bases between. Germline V gene data show CDR1 as MDHEN and CDR2 as SYDVKM. The CDR3 DNA is TGTGCCAGCAGTTTTAGGGGCGGCTACACCTTC. Translated, it gives CASSFRGGYTF.

The J gene is TRBJ1-6, the V gene TRBV5-1; possibly TRBD1 for D (6 bases). This CDR3 region has 17 residues. From germline, CDR1 is SGHRS and CDR2 YFSETQ. The ends were cut back, 5 bases at V and 0 bases at J, with 15 bases in the middle. In DNA form, the CDR3 reads TGCGCCAGCAGTTGGGGGGGGCTGAGCTCCTATAATTCACCCCTCCACTTT. Its translation is CASSWGGLSSYNSPLHF.

CDR3 protein: CASSYRAGAHYGYTF. Here the CDR3 DNA reads TGTGCCAGCAGTTACAGGGCGGGGGCCCACTATGGCTACACCTTC. V gene TRBV6-5 combines with J gene TRBJ1-2; D perhaps matches TRBD1 (6 bases). There are 15 residues in the CDR3. The V gene lost 2 bases and the J gene lost 3 bases, with 13 bases spanning the gap. The germline V gene encodes CDR1 MNHEY and CDR2 SVGAGI.

Worth noting for this clone: A junction boundary mismatches the germline segment, possibly from a read error. The V and J genes are TRBV5-1 and TRBJ2-7; D possibly corresponds to TRBD2 (6 bases). Per the germline V gene, CDR1 is SGHRS and CDR2 is YFSETQ. This CDR3 comprises 13 residues. CDR3 DNA: TGCGCCAGCAGCTTGGGCTTAGACAGTCCGGGGACTTTC. Residues: CASSLGLDSPGTF. Full variable domain (remainder filled in from reference TRBV5-1 and TRBJ2-7): KAGVTQTPRYLIKTRGQQVTLSCSPISGHRSVSWYQQTPGQGLQFLFEYFSETQRNKGNFPGRFSGRQFSNSRSEMNVSTLELGDSALYLCASSLGLDSPGTFGPGTRLTVT.

This clone was counted a few times. This sequence joins TRBV19 and TRBJ2-3, with a weak D call TRBD2 (6 bases). This CDR3 contains 16 residues. The germline CDR1 and CDR2 sequences are LNHDA and SQIVND (reference sequence). V was shortened by 4 bases and J by 3 bases, with 17 bases between the two germline ends. The CDR3 DNA follows: TGTGCCAGTAGTAAGCGCGGGGCCCCCCGGACAGATACGCAGTATTTT. It yields the protein CASSKRGAPRTDTQYF.

The chain combines TRBV18 with TRBJ1-2; D perhaps matches TRBD1 (6 bases). The germline gives CDR1 KGHSH, CDR2 LQKENI. The length of the CDR3 is 15 residues. V was trimmed by 1 base and J by 5 bases, leaving 14 bases between them. CDR3 bases: TGTGCCAGCTCACCACTCGACAGGCCCGAGTATGGCTACACCTTC. This encodes CASSPLDRPEYGYTF.

The J gene is TRBJ1-1, the V gene TRBV4-3, with 7 bases lining up with TRBD1. CDR3 length: 15 amino acids. The V gene's germline CDR1 is LGHNA and CDR2 YSLEER. After removal of 0 bases from V and 5 bases from J, the junction contained 6 bases not matched to a gene. This chain's CDR3 is CASSQEATGWTEAFF. The CDR3, as DNA: TGCGCCAGCAGCCAAGAGGCGACAGGGTGGACTGAAGCTTTCTTT.

The chain has TRBV19 and TRBJ2-3, with D tentatively TRBD2 (5 bases). The CDR3 runs to 13 residues. Per germline, CDR1 LNHDA and CDR2 SQIVND (reference sequence). The V end was cut by 3 bases, the J end by 2 bases, with 6 bases between. The CDR3 reads CASSMRVTDTQYF. The CDR3 DNA is TGTGCCAGTAGTATGCGGGTCACAGATACGCAGTATTTT.